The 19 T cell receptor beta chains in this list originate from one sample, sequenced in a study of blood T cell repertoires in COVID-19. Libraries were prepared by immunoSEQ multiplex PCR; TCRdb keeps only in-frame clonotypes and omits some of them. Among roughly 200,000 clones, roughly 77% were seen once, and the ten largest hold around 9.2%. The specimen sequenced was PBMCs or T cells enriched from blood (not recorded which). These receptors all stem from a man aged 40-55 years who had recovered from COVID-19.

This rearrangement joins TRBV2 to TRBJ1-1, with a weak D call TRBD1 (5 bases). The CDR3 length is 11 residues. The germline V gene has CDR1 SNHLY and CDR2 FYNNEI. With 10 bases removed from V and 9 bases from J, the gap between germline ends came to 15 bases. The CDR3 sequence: CATRQQTQAFF. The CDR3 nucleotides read TGTGCCACCAGACAGCAAACCCAAGCTTTCTTT.

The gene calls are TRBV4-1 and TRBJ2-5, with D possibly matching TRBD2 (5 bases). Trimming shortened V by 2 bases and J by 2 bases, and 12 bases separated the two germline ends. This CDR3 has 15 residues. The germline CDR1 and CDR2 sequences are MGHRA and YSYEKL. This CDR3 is CASSQRGRFQETQYF. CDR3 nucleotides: TGCGCCAGCAGCCAAAGAGGGCGGTTTCAAGAGACCCAGTACTTC.

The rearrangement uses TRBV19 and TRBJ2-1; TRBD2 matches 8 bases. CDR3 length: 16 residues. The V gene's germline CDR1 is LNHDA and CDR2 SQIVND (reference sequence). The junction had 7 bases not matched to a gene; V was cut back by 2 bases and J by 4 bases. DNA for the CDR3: TGTGCCAGTAGTATACATGCTAGCGGGCATTACAATGAGCAGTTCTTC. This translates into CASSIHASGHYNEQFF. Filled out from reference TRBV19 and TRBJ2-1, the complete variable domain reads DGGITQSPKYLFRKEGQNVTLSCEQNLNHDAMYWYRQDPGQGLRLIYYSQIVNDFQKGDIAEGYSVSREKKESFPLTVTSAQKNPTAFYLCASSIHASGHYNEQFFGPGTRLTVL.

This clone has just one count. The DNA of the CDR3 is TGTGCCAGCAGCGCGGGACTCTCAGAAGGGCCCCAGCATTTT. Residues: CASSAGLSEGPQHF. The J gene is TRBJ1-5, the V gene TRBV9; a weak D match, TRBD1 (5 bases). Germline V CDR1 and CDR2: SGDLS, YYNGEE. The CDR3 is made up of 14 amino acids. The V end was cut by 3 bases, the J end by 9 bases, with 16 bases between.

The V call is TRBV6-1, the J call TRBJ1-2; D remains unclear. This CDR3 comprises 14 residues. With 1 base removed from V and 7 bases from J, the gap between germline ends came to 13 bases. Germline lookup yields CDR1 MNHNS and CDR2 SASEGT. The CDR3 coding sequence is TGTGCCAGCAGTGAAGGTTCCAGTTTGCTTGGCTACACCTTC. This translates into CASSEGSSLLGYTF.

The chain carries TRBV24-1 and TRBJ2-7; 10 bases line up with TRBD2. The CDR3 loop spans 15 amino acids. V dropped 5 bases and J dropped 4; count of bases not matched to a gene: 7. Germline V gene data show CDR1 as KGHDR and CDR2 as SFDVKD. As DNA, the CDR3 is TGTGCCACCAGTGGCTCTAGCGGGAGTAATTACGAGCAGTACTTC. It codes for CATSGSSGSNYEQYF.

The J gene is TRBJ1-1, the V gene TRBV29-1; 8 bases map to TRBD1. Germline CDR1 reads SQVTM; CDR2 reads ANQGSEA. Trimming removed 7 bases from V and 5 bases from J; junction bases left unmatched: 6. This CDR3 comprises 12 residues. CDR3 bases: TGCAGCGCCCAGGGGGCGAGGACTGAAGCTTTCTTT. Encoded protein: CSAQGARTEAFF.

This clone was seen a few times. CDR3 in DNA: TGTGCCAGCAGCCTCCGGACAGGGGTTTTCGGGGAGCTGTTTTTT. Encoded protein: CASSLRTGVFGELFF. The gene calls are TRBV3-1 (or the pseudogene TRBV3-2) and TRBJ2-2; TRBD1 aligns across 9 bases. CDR1 and CDR2 from the germline V gene are LGHDT and YNNKEL (reference sequence). The CDR3 covers 15 residues. The J segment lost 7 bases and the V segment lost 4 bases, leaving 7 bases of the junction unmatched.

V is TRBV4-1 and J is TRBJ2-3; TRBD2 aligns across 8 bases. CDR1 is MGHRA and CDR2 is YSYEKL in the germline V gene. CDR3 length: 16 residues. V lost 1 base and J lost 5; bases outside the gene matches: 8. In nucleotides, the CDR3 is TGCGCCAGCAGCCAAGTTCGAGCGGGAGTGGTAGATACGCAGTATTTT. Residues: CASSQVRAGVVDTQYF.

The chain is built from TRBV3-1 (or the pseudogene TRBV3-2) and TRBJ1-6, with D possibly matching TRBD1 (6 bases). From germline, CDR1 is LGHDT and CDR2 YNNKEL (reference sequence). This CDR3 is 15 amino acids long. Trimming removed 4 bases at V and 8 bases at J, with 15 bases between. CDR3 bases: TGTGCCAGCAGCCCCTTTGGCAGGGGATATTCACCCCTCCACTTT. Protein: CASSPFGRGYSPLHF.

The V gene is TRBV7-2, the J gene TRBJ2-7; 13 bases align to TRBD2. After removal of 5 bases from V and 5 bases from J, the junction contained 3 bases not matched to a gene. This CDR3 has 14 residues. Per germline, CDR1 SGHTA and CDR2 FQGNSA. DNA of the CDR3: TGTGCCAGCAGCCGGACTAGCGGGAGAAACGAGCAGTACTTC. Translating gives CASSRTSGRNEQYF. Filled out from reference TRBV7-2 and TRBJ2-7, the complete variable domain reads GAGVSQSPSNKVTEKGKDVELRCDPISGHTALYWYRQSLGQGLEFLIYFQGNSAPDKSGLPSDRFSAERTGGSVSTLTIQRTQQEDSAVYLCASSRTSGRNEQYFGPGTRLTVT.

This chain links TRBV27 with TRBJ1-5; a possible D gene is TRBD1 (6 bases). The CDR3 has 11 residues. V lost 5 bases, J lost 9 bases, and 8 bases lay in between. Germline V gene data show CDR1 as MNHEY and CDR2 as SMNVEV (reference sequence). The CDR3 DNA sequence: TGTGCCAGCAGTAGGGGGGGGCCCCAGCATTTT. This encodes CASSRGGPQHF.

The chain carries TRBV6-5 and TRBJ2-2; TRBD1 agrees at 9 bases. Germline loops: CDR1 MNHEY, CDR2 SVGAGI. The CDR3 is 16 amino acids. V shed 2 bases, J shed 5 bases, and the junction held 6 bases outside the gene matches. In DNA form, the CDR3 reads TGTGCCAGCAGTTACACCGGGACAGGGAAGACCGGGGAGCTGTTTTTT. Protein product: CASSYTGTGKTGELFF.

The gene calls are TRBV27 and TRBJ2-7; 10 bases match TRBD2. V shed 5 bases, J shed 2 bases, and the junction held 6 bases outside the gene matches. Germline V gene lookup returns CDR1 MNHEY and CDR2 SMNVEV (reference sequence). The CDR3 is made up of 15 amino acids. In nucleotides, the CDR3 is TGTGCCAGCAGTGCTACCGGGACTAGCGCCTACGAGCAGTACTTC. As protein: CASSATGTSAYEQYF.

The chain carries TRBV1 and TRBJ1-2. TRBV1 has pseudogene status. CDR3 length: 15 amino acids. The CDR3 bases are TGCACCAGCAGCCGAGGGCAGTTAGCTAACTATGGCTACACCTTC. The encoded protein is CTSSRGQLANYGYTF.

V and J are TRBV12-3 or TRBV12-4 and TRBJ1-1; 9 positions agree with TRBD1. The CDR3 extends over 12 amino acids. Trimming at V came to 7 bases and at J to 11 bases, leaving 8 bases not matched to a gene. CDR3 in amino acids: CASTLGTGRAFF. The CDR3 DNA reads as TGTGCCAGCACCCTAGGGACAGGGAGGGCTTTCTTT.

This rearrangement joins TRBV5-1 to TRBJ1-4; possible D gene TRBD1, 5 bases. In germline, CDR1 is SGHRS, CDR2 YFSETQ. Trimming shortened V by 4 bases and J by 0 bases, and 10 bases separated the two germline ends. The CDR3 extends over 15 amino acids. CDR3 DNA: TGCGCCAGCAGCAAAGGACATGCAACTAATGAAAAACTGTTTTTT. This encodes CASSKGHATNEKLFF.

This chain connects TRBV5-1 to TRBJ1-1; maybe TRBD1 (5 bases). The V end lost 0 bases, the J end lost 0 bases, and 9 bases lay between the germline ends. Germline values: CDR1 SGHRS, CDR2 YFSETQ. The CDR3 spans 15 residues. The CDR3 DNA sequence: TGCGCCAGCAGCTTGGACCCGACAGTGAACACTGAAGCTTTCTTT. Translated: CASSLDPTVNTEAFF. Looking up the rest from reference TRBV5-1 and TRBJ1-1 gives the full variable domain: KAGVTQTPRYLIKTRGQQVTLSCSPISGHRSVSWYQQTPGQGLQFLFEYFSETQRNKGNFPGRFSGRQFSNSRSEMNVSTLELGDSALYLCASSLDPTVNTEAFFGQGTRLTVV.

CDR3 nucleotide sequence: TGTGCCAGCAGCCCGAAAGCGGGAGCAACCTACAATGAGCAGTTCTTC. This gives the protein CASSPKAGATYNEQFF. This rearrangement joins TRBV5-4 to TRBJ2-1; 8 bases agree with TRBD2. The V and J ends lost 4 bases and 2 bases, in that order; junction bases with no gene match: 8. The CDR3 has 16 residues. In germline, CDR1 is SGHNT, CDR2 YYREEE (reference sequence).